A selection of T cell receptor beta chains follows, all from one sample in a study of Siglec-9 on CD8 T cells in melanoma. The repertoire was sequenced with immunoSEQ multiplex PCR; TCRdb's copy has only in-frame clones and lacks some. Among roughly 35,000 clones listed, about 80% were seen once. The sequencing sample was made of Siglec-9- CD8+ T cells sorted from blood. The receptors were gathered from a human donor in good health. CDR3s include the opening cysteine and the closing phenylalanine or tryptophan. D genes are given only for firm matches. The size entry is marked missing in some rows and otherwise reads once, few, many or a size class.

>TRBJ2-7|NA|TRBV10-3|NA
TGTGCCATCAGTGAGTCGATGGGGGTAGCGGCCTACGAGCAGTACTTC
CAISESMGVAAYEQYF
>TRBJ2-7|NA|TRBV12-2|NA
TGTGCAAGTCGCCCTGGAATATCTAGCGGCGCCTCCTACGAGCAGTACTTC
CASRPGISSGASYEQYF
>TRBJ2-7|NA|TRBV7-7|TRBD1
TGTGCTAGCAGCGTGACAGGGGACTCCTACGAGCAGTACTTC
CASSVTGDSYEQYF
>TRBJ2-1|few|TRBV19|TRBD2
TGTGCCAGTAGGCGGGAGCTTGAGCAGTTCTTC
CASRRELEQFF
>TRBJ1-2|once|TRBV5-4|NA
TGTGCCAGCAGCTTGGGGGAGCCCGTAGGAGGCTACACCTTC
CASSLGEPVGGYTF
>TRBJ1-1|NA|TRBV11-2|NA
TGTGCCAGCAGCTTAATCACTGAAGCTTTCTTT
CASSLITEAFF
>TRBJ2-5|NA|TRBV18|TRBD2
TGTGCCAGCTCGATGACTAGCGGGGGGGCCTTTCTCGTGACCCAGTACTTC
CASSMTSGGAFLVTQYF
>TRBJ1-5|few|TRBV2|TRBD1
TGTGCCAGCCGTGGCCCGGACAGGGTGGGTCAGCCCCAGCATTTT
CASRGPDRVGQPQHF
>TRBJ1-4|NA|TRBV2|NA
TGTGCCAGCAGTGTTGTGGCAGGGGATGAAAAACTGTTTTTT
CASSVVAGDEKLFF
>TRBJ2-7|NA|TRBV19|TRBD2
TGTGCCAGTAGTATAGGAGGCGGGGGGGCCAACGAGCAGTACTTC
CASSIGGGGANEQYF
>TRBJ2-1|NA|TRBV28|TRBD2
TGTGCCAGCAGCTTACTACTAGCGGGAGAATCCCACAATGAGCAGTTCTTC
CASSLLLAGESHNEQFF
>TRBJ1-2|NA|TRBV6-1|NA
TGTGCCAGCAGTGAATTAAACCCTAACTATGGCTACACCTTC
CASSELNPNYGYTF
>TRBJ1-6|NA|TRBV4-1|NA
TGCGCCAGCAGCACGGAACGGGGTAATTCACCCCTCCACTTT
CASSTERGNSPLHF
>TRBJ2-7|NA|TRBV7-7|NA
TGTGCTAGCACCCTGACTCTCTACGAGCAGTACTTC
CASTLTLYEQYF
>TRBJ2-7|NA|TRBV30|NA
TGTGCCTGGAGTGAGGGGGACTACTCCTACGAGCAGTACTTC
CAWSEGDYSYEQYF
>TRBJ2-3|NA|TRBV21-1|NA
TGTGCCAGCAGCAAAGCCCCCAGGGTGGTTCAGGATACGCAGTATTTT
CASSKAPRVVQDTQYF
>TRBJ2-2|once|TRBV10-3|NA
TGTGCCATCAATACGGGACTGGCCGACACCGGGGAGCTGTTTTTT
CAINTGLADTGELFF
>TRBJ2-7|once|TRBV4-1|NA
TGCGCCAGCAGCTCACGACAGTCAAACTACGAGCAGTACTTC
CASSSRQSNYEQYF
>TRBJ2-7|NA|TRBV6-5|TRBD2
TGTGCCAGCAGTCCGTTAGCGGGAACCCACTACGAGCAGTACTTC
CASSPLAGTHYEQYF
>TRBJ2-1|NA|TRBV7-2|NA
TGTGCCAGCAGCTTAGACGTGGGCAATGAGCAGTTCTTC
CASSLDVGNEQFF
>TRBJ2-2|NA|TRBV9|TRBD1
TGTGCCAGCAGCGTAGCGGTCTCGACAGGGGGCGGTGACACCGGGGAGCTGTTTTTT
CASSVAVSTGGGDTGELFF
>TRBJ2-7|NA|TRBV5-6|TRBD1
TGTGCCAGCAGCGATGGACAGGCTCCCGTGGAGCAGTACTTC
CASSDGQAPVEQYF
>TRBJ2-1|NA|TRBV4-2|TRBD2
TGTGCCAGCAGCCAAGAATTGCGGGGGTCCTACAATGAGCAGTTCTTC
CASSQELRGSYNEQFF
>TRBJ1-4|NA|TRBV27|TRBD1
TGTGCCAGCAGTTCCCGGGACAGCGGTGAAAAACTGTTTTTT
CASSSRDSGEKLFF